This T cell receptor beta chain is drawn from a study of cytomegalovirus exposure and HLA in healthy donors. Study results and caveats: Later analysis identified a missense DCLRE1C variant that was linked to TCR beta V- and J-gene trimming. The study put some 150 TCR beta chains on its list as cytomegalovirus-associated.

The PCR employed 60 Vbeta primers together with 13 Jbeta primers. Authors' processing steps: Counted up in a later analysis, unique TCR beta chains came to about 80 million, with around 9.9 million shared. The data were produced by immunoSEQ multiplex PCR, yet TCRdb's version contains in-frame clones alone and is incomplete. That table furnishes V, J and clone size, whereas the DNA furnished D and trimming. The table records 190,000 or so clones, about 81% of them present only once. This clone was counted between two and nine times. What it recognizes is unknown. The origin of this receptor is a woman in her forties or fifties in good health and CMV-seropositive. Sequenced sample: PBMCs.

The CDR3 region is CASSGDSPGYGYTF. The CDR3 DNA reads TGTGCCAGCAGTGGGGACAGCCCTGGCTATGGCTACACCTTC. The chain carries TRBV2 and TRBJ1-2; 7 positions agree with TRBD1. The CDR3 totals 14 residues. CDR1 and CDR2 from the germline V gene are SNHLY and FYNNEI. Germline trimming cut 4 bases from V and 4 bases from J; bases unmatched to any gene: 6.